The 3 T cell receptor beta chains in this list originate from one sample, sequenced in a study of T cell repertoires in cytomegalovirus infection. MiXCR, run by TCRdb on the reads, gives a single entry per CDR3 protein. The sample has fewer than 1,000,000 distinct CDR3 sequences, approximately 31% seen once; the top ten hold around 15%. The antigens for these receptors are not known. The sequencing here drew on cultured CD8+ T cells from PBMCs, taken from culture after CMV antigen stimulation. The receptors derive from a human donor in good health (CMV status not recorded). Some clones in this sample may be carry-over from other donors' samples.

The gene calls are TRBV6-1 and TRBJ2-7; TRBD2 aligns across 10 bases. Germline values: CDR1 MNHNS, CDR2 SASEGT. After removal of 5 bases from V and 1 base from J, the junction contained 5 bases not matched to a gene. CDR3 size: 15 residues. CDR3 nucleotides: TGTGCCAGCAGTCATAGCGGGGGGCCGTCCTACGAGCAGTACGTC. Translation gives CASSHSGGPSYEQYV.

This clonotype was seen a few times. The rearrangement links TRBV12-3 or TRBV12-4 to TRBJ1-2; D call uncertain. The CDR3 runs to 13 residues. V was cut by 7 bases and J by 4 bases, with 13 bases left in between. The CDR3 region is CASTFNRVYGYTF. CDR3 coding DNA: TGTGCCAGCACCTTTAACCGAGTCTATGGCTACACCTTC.

This CDR3 is CASSRKGTGANVLTF. For the CDR3, the DNA is TGTGCCAGCAGCCGTAAGGGGACTGGGGCCAACGTCCTGACTTTC. This rearrangement joins TRBV5-6 to TRBJ2-6; D may be TRBD1 (5 bases). The V end lost 4 bases, the J end lost 2 bases, and 10 bases lay between the germline ends. CDR1 is SGHDT and CDR2 is YYEEEE in the germline V gene. The CDR3 loop spans 15 amino acids.